This T cell receptor (beta chain) was observed in a study of Ad26.COV2.S vaccination and SARS-CoV-2 variants. Study details: Within the COV1001 Ad26.COV2.S trial arm, the donor was enrolled. Once, or twice with 56 days between doses, Ad26.COV2.S was given intramuscularly.

This clone was recorded a few times. Antigen unknown. This CDR3 is built from 14 residues. Trimming took off 4 bases at V and 6 bases at J, with 13 bases between the two ends. CDR1 and CDR2 from the germline V gene are LNHNV and YYDKDF (reference sequence). Repertoires were generated with immunoSEQ multiplex PCR, while TCRdb's copy carries only in-frame clones and drops some. The sample holds just over 350,000 clones; more than 75% are singletons and the top ten take about 3.3%. Study-wide results and limits: Overall T cell responses may have been underestimated by the analyses of TCR breadth and depth. For non-spike TCRs, breadth in vaccine recipients resembled that in placebo recipients.

Treatment in this sample: about 20 received Ad26.COV2.S at low or high dose, single or two shots; about 5 received placebo; per-sample allocation not given. Vaccine and placebo recipients were sampled on day 63 after the first injection. The source of this sequence is a person between 18 and 65 years old who received the Ad26.COV2.S COVID-19 vaccine or a placebo. The sequencing used peripheral blood, collected in a trial of Ad26.COV2.S vaccine versus placebo. The chain carries TRBV15 and TRBJ2-1; D call uncertain. CDR3 in amino acids: CATSTQRWANEQFF. As DNA, the CDR3 is TGTGCCACCAGCACTCAGAGGTGGGCCAATGAGCAGTTCTTC.